The present entry profiles one TCR beta chain with its context. Its antigen is still unknown. Trimming took off 7 bases at V and 3 bases at J, with 10 bases between the two ends. Germline V gene data show CDR1 as SGHNT and CDR2 as YYREEE (reference sequence). This CDR3 is built from 12 residues. TCRdb reanalysed the 5' RACE reads using MiXCR and keeps one entry per CDR3 protein. The sample shows some 290,000 distinct CDR3 sequences, around 10% of them seen only once. This record belongs to a study of T cells after yellow fever vaccination. Study-wide results and caveats: The study found a weaker secondary response that peaked faster, day 5 versus 15.

The clonotype was recovered from a man in his late teens or twenties who received the YFV17D yellow fever vaccine. The chain couples TRBV5-4 to TRBJ1-2, with D perhaps matching TRBD1 (5 bases). The sample consisted of CD4+ T cells sorted from PBMCs, taken 45 days after the yellow fever booster vaccination. The CDR3 here is CASGQGHYGYTF. The CDR3 region has the DNA TGTGCCAGCGGCCAGGGACACTATGGCTACACCTTC.